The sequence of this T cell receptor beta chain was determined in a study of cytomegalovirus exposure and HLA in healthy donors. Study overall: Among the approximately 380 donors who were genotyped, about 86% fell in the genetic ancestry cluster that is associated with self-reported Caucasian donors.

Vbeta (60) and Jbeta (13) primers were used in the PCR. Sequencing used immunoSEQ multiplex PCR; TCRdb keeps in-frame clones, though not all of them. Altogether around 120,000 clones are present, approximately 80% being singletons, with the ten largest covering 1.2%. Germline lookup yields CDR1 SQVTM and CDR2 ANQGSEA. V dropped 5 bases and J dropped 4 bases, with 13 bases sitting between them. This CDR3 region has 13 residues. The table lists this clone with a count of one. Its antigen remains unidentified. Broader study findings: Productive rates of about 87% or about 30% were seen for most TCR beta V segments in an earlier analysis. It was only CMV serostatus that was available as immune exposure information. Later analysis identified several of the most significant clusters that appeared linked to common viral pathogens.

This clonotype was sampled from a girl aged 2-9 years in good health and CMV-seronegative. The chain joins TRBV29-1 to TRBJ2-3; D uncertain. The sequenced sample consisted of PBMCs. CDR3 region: CSVLGWQADTQYF. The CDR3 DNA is TGCAGCGTTCTTGGATGGCAGGCAGATACGCAGTATTTT.